Below are 11 T cell receptor beta chains sequenced from a single sample in a study of response to subunit inactivated influenza vaccine. One entry per CDR3 protein results from TCRdb running MiXCR on the RT-PCR reads. Here the sample spans around 570,000 distinct CDR3 sequences, around 10% being singletons. A further study also used this sample, focusing on T cells expressing NK-cell markers. That source adds: TCR beta libraries carry UMIs added by 5'RACE template switching.

Material: PBMCs from blood, obtained on the day of vaccination. Receptors originate from a man in his fifties who received an inactivated influenza vaccine.

This clonotype appeared a few times. The genes are TRBV24-1 and TRBJ2-5; the D gene is possibly TRBD1 (5 bases). The ends were cut back, 2 bases at V and 1 base at J, with 13 bases in the middle. There are 16 residues in the CDR3. Germline values: CDR1 KGHDR, CDR2 SFDVKD. Here the CDR3 reads CATSDSKTASQETQYF. In DNA form, the CDR3 reads TGTGCCACCAGTGATTCAAAGACAGCGAGCCAAGAGACCCAGTACTTC.

This chain connects TRBV24-1 to TRBJ2-2, with 8 bases fitting TRBD1. This CDR3 contains 17 residues. The junction had 9 bases not matched to a gene; V was cut back by 1 base and J by 6 bases. Germline CDR1 is KGHDR and CDR2 is SFDVKD. The CDR3 DNA is TGTGCCACCAGTGATTTCAGTCAGGGGGCCGGGGCCGGGGAGCTGTTTTTT. Its translation is CATSDFSQGAGAGELFF.

The CDR3 sequence is CSARDMRHAQETQYF. In DNA, the CDR3 is TGCAGTGCTAGAGATATGAGACACGCACAAGAGACCCAGTACTTC. J is TRBJ2-5 and V is TRBV20-1; D unclear. V was shortened by 0 bases and J by 2 bases, with 13 bases between the two germline ends. The CDR3 loop spans 15 amino acids. Germline V gives CDR1 DFQATT, CDR2 SNEGSKA (reference sequence).

This clonotype is a singleton in its sample. The V call is TRBV10-3, the J call TRBJ2-7, with D uncertain. CDR1 is ENHRY, CDR2 SYGVKD, per germline. There are 15 residues in the CDR3. The V and J ends lost 0 bases and 7 bases respectively, with 16 bases between them. Here the CDR3 DNA reads TGTGCCATCAGTGAGTCGATGCAGATCGTGCATGAGCAGTACTTC. It translates to CAISESMQIVHEQYF.

This clonotype occurred many times. V usage is TRBV5-1 and J usage is TRBJ2-5, with unresolved D. Looked up from germline, CDR1 is SGHRS and CDR2 is YFSETQ. Trimming removed 6 bases at V and 5 bases at J, with 14 bases between. The CDR3 has 13 residues. Written as DNA, the CDR3 is TGCGCCAGCAAGAATCCAGTAATGGAGACCCAGTACTTC. This translates into CASKNPVMETQYF. The entire variable domain, with the rest obtained from reference TRBV5-1 and TRBJ2-5, is as follows: KAGVTQTPRYLIKTRGQQVTLSCSPISGHRSVSWYQQTPGQGLQFLFEYFSETQRNKGNFPGRFSGRQFSNSRSEMNVSTLELGDSALYLCASKNPVMETQYFGPGTRLLVL.

In its sample, this clonotype was seen a few times. The chain has TRBV15 and TRBJ2-2; possibly TRBD1 for D (5 bases). Germline lookup yields CDR1 LNHNV and CDR2 YYDKDF (reference sequence). V dropped 5 bases and J dropped 9 bases, with 22 bases sitting between them. This CDR3 is 16 amino acids long. The CDR3 DNA sequence: TGTGCCACCAGCGCGACCGGAGACAGCTTTGACCGGGAGCTGTTTTTT. Translation: CATSATGDSFDRELFF.

The table lists this clonotype with a few counts. This chain uses TRBV7-8 with TRBJ2-3, with D tentatively TRBD1 (6 bases). V was cut by 5 bases and J by 8 bases, with 17 bases left in between. This CDR3 contains 14 residues. The germline gives CDR1 SGHVS, CDR2 FQNEAQ. The CDR3 DNA follows: TGTGCCAGCAGCCAAGGGACATCTCAGATTACGCAGTATTTT. This gives the protein CASSQGTSQITQYF.

This clonotype came up many times. The chain has TRBV7-2 and TRBJ2-1; a possible D gene is TRBD2 (5 bases). Germline CDR1 is SGHTA and CDR2 is FQGNSA. The V and J ends lost 5 bases and 2 bases respectively, with 13 bases between them. The length of the CDR3 is 15 residues. The CDR3 DNA reads TGTGCCAGCAGCGCAGGACTGCCAACCTACAATGAGCAGTTCTTC. Translating gives CASSAGLPTYNEQFF. Supplemented by reference TRBV7-2 and TRBJ2-1, the full variable domain reads GAGVSQSPSNKVTEKGKDVELRCDPISGHTALYWYRQSLGQGLEFLIYFQGNSAPDKSGLPSDRFSAERTGGSVSTLTIQRTQQEDSAVYLCASSAGLPTYNEQFFGPGTRLTVL.

In this sample, this clonotype turned up many times. The CDR3 loop reads CASSVGKNTEAFF. CDR3 nucleotides: TGTGCCAGCAGCGTAGGTAAGAACACTGAAGCTTTCTTT. The J gene is TRBJ1-1, the V gene TRBV9; D gene uncertain. V shed 0 bases and J shed 1 base, with 4 bases lying between them. There are 13 residues in the CDR3. Germline loops: CDR1 SGDLS, CDR2 YYNGEE.

This clonotype came up a few times. J is TRBJ1-1 and V is TRBV12-3 or TRBV12-4; D is unclear. V was trimmed by 4 bases and J by 2 bases, leaving 11 bases between them. The CDR3 totals 14 residues. The CDR3 reads CASSSSGINTEAFF. The CDR3 DNA follows: TGTGCCAGCAGTTCGTCGGGGATAAACACTGAAGCTTTCTTT.

This clonotype showed up many times. This sequence joins TRBV7-9 and TRBJ2-3; D is undetermined. The CDR3 has 13 residues. Germline V gene sequence: CDR1 SEHNR, CDR2 FQNEAQ (reference sequence). Trimming pared 0 bases from V and 4 bases from J, leaving 5 bases between. The CDR3 sequence is CASSLAAADTQYF. The CDR3 DNA reads TGTGCCAGCAGCTTAGCGGCTGCAGATACGCAGTATTTT.